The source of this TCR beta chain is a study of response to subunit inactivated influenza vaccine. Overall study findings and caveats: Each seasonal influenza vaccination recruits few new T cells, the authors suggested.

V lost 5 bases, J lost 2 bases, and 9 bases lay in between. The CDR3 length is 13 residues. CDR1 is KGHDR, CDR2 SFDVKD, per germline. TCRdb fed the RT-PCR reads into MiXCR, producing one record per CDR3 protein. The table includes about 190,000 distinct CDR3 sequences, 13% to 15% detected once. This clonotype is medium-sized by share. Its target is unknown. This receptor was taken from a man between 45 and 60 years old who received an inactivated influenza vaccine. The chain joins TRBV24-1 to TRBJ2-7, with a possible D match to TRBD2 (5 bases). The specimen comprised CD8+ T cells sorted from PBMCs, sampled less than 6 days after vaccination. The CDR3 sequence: CATSGSGTYEQYF. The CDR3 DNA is TGTGCCACCAGTGGTTCGGGAACCTACGAGCAGTACTTC.